This T cell receptor beta chain was sequenced during a study of OX40 agonist ivuxolimab in advanced cancers. Trimming cost V 0 bases and J 2 bases, with 13 bases left between them. The CDR3 spans 16 residues. Germline V gene sequence: CDR1 MGHRA, CDR2 YSYEKL. This clone was recorded a few times. The table came from immunoSEQ multiplex PCR; TCRdb's copy has only in-frame clones and leaves some out. The sample has around 67,000 clones, around 80% seen once; the top ten hold 7% to 9.5%. This TCR was sampled from an adult with an advanced solid tumor such as melanoma, head and neck, liver or kidney cancer. The sequenced sample was CD4+ or CD8+ T cells sorted from blood, obtained in a trial of the OX40 agonist ivuxolimab. The chain employs TRBV4-1 and TRBJ1-2; tentatively, D is TRBD1 (6 bases). The CDR3: CASSQDKDTGNYGYTF. CDR3 coding DNA: TGCGCCAGCAGCCAAGATAAGGACACAGGGAACTATGGCTACACCTTC.